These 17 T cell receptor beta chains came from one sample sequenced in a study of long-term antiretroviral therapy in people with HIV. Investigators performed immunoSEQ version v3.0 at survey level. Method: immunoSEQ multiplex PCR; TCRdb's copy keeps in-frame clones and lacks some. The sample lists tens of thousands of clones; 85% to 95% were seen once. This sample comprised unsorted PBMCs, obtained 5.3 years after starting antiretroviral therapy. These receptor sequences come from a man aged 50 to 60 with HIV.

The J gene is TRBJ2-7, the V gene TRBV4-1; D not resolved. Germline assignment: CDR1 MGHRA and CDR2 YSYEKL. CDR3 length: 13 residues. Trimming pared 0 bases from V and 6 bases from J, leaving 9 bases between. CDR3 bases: TGCGCCAGCAGCCAAGAGAGCAGTTCCGAGCAGTACTTC. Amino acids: CASSQESSSEQYF.

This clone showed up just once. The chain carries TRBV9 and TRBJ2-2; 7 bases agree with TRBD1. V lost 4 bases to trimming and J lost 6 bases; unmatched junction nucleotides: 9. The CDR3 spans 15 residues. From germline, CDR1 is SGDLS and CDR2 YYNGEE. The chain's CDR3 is CASSPGTVKAGELFF. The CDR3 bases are TGTGCCAGCAGCCCGGGGACAGTTAAGGCCGGGGAGCTGTTTTTT.

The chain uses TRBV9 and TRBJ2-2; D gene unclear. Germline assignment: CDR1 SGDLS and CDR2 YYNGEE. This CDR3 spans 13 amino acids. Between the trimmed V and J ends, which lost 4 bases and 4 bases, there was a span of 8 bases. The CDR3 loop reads CASSSSSTGELFF. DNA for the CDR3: TGTGCCAGCAGCTCGTCGAGCACCGGGGAGCTGTTTTTT.

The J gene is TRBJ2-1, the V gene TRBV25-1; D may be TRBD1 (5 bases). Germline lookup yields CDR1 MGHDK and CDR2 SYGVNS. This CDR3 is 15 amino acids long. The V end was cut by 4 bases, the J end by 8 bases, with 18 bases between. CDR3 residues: CASSARTSQGDEQFF. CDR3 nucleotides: TGTGCCAGCAGTGCTCGTACATCTCAAGGGGATGAGCAGTTCTTC. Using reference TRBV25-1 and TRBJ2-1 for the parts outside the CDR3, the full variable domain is EADIYQTPRYLVIGTGKKITLECSQTMGHDKMYWYQQDPGMELHLIHYSYGVNSTEKGDLSSESTVSRIRTEHFPLTLESARPSHTSQYLCASSARTSQGDEQFFGPGTRLTVL.

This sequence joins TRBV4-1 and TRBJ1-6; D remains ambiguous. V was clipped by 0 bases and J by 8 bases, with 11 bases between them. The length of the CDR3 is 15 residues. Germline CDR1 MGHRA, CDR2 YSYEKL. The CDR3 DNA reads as TGCGCCAGCAGCCAAGAAGATCGCGAATATTCACCCCTCCACTTT. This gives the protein CASSQEDREYSPLHF.

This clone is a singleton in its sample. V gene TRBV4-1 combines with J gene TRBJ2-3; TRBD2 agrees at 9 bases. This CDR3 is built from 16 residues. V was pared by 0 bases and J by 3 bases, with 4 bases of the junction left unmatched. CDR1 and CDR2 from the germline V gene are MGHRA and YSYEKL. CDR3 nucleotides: TGCGCCAGCAGCCAAGACAGCGGGGGGTTTACAGATACGCAGTATTTT. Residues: CASSQDSGGFTDTQYF.

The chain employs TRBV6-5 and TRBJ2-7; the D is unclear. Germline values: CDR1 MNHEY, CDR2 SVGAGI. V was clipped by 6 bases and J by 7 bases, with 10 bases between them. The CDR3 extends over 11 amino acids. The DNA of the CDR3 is TGTGCCAGCAGCCCGAGGATGGAGCAGTACTTC. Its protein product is CASSPRMEQYF.

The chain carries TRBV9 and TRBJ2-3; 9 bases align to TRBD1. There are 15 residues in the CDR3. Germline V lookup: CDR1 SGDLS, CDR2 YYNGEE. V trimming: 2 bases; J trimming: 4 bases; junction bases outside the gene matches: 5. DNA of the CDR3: TGTGCCAGCAGCGTTGGGACAGGGTCTGCAGATACGCAGTATTTT. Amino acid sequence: CASSVGTGSADTQYF.

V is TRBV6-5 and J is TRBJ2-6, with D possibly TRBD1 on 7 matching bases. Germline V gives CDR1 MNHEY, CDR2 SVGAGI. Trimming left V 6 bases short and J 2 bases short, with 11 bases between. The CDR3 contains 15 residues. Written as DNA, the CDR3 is TGTGCCAGCAGGCGGGACAGTGCTGGGGCCAACGTCCTGACTTTC. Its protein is CASRRDSAGANVLTF.

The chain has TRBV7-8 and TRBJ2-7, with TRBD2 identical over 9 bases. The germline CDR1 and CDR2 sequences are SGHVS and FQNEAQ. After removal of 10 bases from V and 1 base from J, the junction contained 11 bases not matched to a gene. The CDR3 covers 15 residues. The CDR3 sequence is CATGYSGGPSYEQYF. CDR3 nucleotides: TGTGCCACCGGTTATAGCGGGGGCCCTTCCTACGAGCAGTACTTC. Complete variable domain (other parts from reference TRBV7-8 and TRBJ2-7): GAGVSQSPRYKVAKRGQDVALRCDPISGHVSLFWYQQALGQGPEFLTYFQNEAQLDKSGLPSDRFFAERPEGSVSTLKIQRTQQEDSAVYLCATGYSGGPSYEQYFGPGTRLTVT.

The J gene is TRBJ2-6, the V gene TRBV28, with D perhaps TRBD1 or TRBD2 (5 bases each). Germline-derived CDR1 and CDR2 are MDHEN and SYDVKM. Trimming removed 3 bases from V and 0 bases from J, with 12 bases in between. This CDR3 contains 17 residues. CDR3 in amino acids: CASSFWDGASGANVLTF. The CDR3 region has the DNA TGTGCCAGCAGTTTTTGGGACGGCGCCTCTGGGGCCAACGTCCTGACTTTC.

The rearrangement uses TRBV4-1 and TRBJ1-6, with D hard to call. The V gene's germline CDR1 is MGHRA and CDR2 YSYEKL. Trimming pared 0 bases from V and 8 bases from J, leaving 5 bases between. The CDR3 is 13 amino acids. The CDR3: CASSQERDSPLHF. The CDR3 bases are TGCGCCAGCAGCCAAGAGCGGGATTCACCCCTCCACTTT.

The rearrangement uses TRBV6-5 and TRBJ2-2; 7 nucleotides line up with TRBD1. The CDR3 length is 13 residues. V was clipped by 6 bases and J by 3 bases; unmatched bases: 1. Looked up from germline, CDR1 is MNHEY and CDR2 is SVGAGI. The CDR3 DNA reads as TGTGCCAGCAGGGGACAGTACACCGGGGAGCTGTTTTTT. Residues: CASRGQYTGELFF.

In DNA form, the CDR3 reads TGTGCCAGCAGCTACGGACAGTTACGCCATGGCGGCACTGAAGCTTTCTTT. This sequence encodes CASSYGQLRHGGTEAFF. The chain is built from TRBV5-6 and TRBJ1-1; D might be TRBD1 (6 bases). CDR3 size: 17 residues. CDR1 is SGHDT, CDR2 YYEEEE, per germline. Trimming pared 3 bases from V and 4 bases from J, leaving 22 bases between.

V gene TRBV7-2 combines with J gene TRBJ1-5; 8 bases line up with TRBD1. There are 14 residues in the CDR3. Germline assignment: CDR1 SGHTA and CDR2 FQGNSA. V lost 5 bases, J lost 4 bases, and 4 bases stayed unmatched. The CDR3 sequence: CASSPDRANQPQHF. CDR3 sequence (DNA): TGTGCCAGCAGCCCGGACAGGGCGAATCAGCCCCAGCATTTT. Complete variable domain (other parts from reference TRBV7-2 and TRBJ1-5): GAGVSQSPSNKVTEKGKDVELRCDPISGHTALYWYRQSLGQGLEFLIYFQGNSAPDKSGLPSDRFSAERTGGSVSTLTIQRTQQEDSAVYLCASSPDRANQPQHFGDGTRLSIL.

The CDR3 sequence is CSAADRATNEKLFF. Here the CDR3 DNA reads TGCAGCGCCGCCGACAGGGCAACTAATGAAAAACTGTTTTTT. This chain joins TRBV29-1 and TRBJ1-4, with 7 bases that match TRBD1. Germline V gene data show CDR1 as SQVTM and CDR2 as ANQGSEA. This CDR3 region has 14 residues. J gave up 0 bases and V 7 bases, and 5 bases lay outside the gene matches.

The DNA for the CDR3 is TGTGCCAGCAGCTTAGATCCTTCCTACGAGCAGTACTTC. Its protein product is CASSLDPSYEQYF. The rearrangement links TRBV11-2 to TRBJ2-7; D remains unclear. Trimming stripped 0 bases from V and 1 base from J, with 4 bases between. The CDR3 runs to 13 residues. The germline CDR1 and CDR2 sequences are SGHAT and FQNNGV.